A single sample is the source of the 31 T cell receptor beta chains below, sequenced in a study of response to subunit inactivated influenza vaccine. MiXCR, run by TCRdb on the RT-PCR reads, gives a single entry per CDR3 protein. This sample has 600,000 to 850,000 distinct CDR3 sequences, with 12% to 15% found just once. Material: PBMCs from blood, obtained 14 days before vaccination. The receptor set was obtained from a man in his forties or fifties who received an inactivated influenza vaccine.

This chain joins TRBV7-9 and TRBJ1-4; 7 positions match TRBD1. This CDR3 has 14 residues. The junction had 4 bases not matched to a gene; V was cut back by 4 bases and J by 5 bases. Germline V lookup: CDR1 SEHNR, CDR2 FQNEAQ (reference sequence). This chain's CDR3 is CASSSGGDNEKLFF. Here the CDR3 DNA reads TGTGCCAGCAGCTCAGGGGGGGACAATGAAAAACTGTTTTTT.

The J gene is TRBJ2-3, the V gene TRBV20-1; the D is unclear. The CDR3 length is 12 residues. Looked up from germline, CDR1 is DFQATT and CDR2 is SNEGSKA (reference sequence). The V and J ends lost 1 base and 4 bases respectively, with 6 bases between them. The CDR3 nucleotides are TGCAGTGCTAGAGTGTCCCCAGATACGCAGTATTTT. Its protein is CSARVSPDTQYF.

The table lists this clonotype with a few counts. The gene calls are TRBV6-5 and TRBJ2-3, with D possibly being TRBD1 or TRBD2 (5 bases each). V shed 4 bases and J shed 4 bases, with 15 bases lying between them. Germline V gives CDR1 MNHEY, CDR2 SVGAGI. The CDR3 length is 15 residues. This chain's CDR3 is CASSSGTAIPDTQYF. The CDR3 DNA sequence: TGTGCCAGCAGTTCCGGGACCGCGATTCCAGATACGCAGTATTTT.

In this sample, this clonotype turned up a few times. The chain carries TRBV5-1 and TRBJ1-6, with 10 bases identical to TRBD1. The CDR3 runs to 15 residues. The germline CDR1 and CDR2 sequences are SGHRS and YFSETQ. Trimming at V came to 0 bases and at J to 13 bases, leaving 7 bases not matched to a gene. CDR3 in amino acids: CASSLVGTGVMPLHF. The CDR3 DNA reads TGCGCCAGCAGCTTGGTCGGGACAGGGGTTATGCCCCTCCACTTT.

This clonotype was seen repeatedly, ten times or more. The chain couples TRBV4-1 to TRBJ1-2; D may be TRBD1 (5 bases). Trimming removed 1 base from V and 5 bases from J, with 11 bases in between. This CDR3 is 14 amino acids long. Germline assignment: CDR1 MGHRA and CDR2 YSYEKL. In DNA, the CDR3 is TGCGCCAGCAGCCAAGGCAGGGTTCCTTATGGCTACACCTTC. This sequence encodes CASSQGRVPYGYTF.

The chain joins TRBV6-1 to TRBJ2-1; a weak D match, TRBD2 (6 bases). V gave up 4 bases and J gave up 2 bases, with 21 bases separating them. Looked up from germline, CDR1 is MNHNS and CDR2 is SASEGT. This CDR3 contains 18 residues. CDR3 loop: CASSASRREISAYNEQFF. In nucleotides, the CDR3 is TGTGCCAGCAGTGCTTCACGGCGGGAAATTTCAGCCTACAATGAGCAGTTCTTC.

Concerning this clonotype: Being one base from a much bigger clone, this may be a read error. J is TRBJ2-5 and V is TRBV24-1; D ambiguous. Per germline, CDR1 KGHDR and CDR2 SFDVKD. The V end was cut by 7 bases, the J end by 1 base, with 6 bases between. The CDR3 contains 12 residues. The CDR3 nucleotides read TGTGCCACCAGGGGCAGCCAAGAGACCCAGTACTTC. Its translation is CATRGSQETQYF.

This clonotype has just a few counts. The genes are TRBV7-2 and TRBJ2-6, with 9 positions matching TRBD1. Germline trimming cut 5 bases from V and 2 bases from J; bases unmatched to any gene: 4. There are 16 residues in the CDR3. CDR1 is SGHTA, CDR2 FQGNSA, per germline. The CDR3, as DNA: TGTGCCAGCAGCACGTGGACAGGGGCTGGGGCCAACGTCCTGACTTTC. Translating gives CASSTWTGAGANVLTF.

The chain recombines TRBV7-2 with TRBJ2-1; D is perhaps TRBD1 (5 bases). The V end lost 5 bases, the J end lost 7 bases, and 12 bases lay between the germline ends. CDR3 size: 13 residues. Germline V lookup: CDR1 SGHTA, CDR2 FQGNSA. The CDR3 protein is CASSTDSRNEQFF. The CDR3 DNA follows: TGTGCCAGCAGCACAGACAGTAGGAATGAGCAGTTCTTC.

Here the CDR3 DNA reads TGTGCCAGCAGTTTAGGCAGGGAGAACTATGGCTACACCTTC. This translates into CASSLGRENYGYTF. The chain recombines TRBV28 with TRBJ1-2, with a possible D match to TRBD1 (5 bases). CDR3 length: 14 residues. V was clipped by 2 bases and J by 2 bases, with 9 bases between them. CDR1 and CDR2 from the germline V gene are MDHEN and SYDVKM.

The genes are TRBV6-2 or TRBV6-3 and TRBJ1-2; 8 nucleotides match TRBD1. CDR3 length: 19 residues. Unmatched junction bases numbered 18, after V lost 6 bases and J lost 0 bases. CDR1 and CDR2 from the germline V gene are MNHEY and SVGEGT. The CDR3 loop reads CASSHPTPGTGVPNYGYTF. The CDR3 bases are TGTGCCAGCAGCCATCCGACTCCGGGGACAGGAGTACCTAACTATGGCTACACCTTC.

The gene calls are TRBV6-5 and TRBJ1-6; no clear D. The CDR3 totals 14 residues. Trimming left V 5 bases short and J 7 bases short, with 12 bases between. Per the germline V gene, CDR1 is MNHEY and CDR2 is SVGAGI. CDR3 in DNA: TGTGCCAGCAGTCACCGGGAGCAGAATTCACCCCTCCACTTT. This translates into CASSHREQNSPLHF.

The chain is built from TRBV11-2 and TRBJ2-1, with TRBD2 matching 12 bases. CDR1 and CDR2 from the germline V gene are SGHAT and FQNNGV. This CDR3 comprises 17 residues. V lost 5 bases to trimming and J lost 6 bases; unmatched junction nucleotides: 11. The CDR3 coding sequence is TGTGCCAGCAGCCCGAACGGACTAGCGGGACTTCGCAATGAGCAGTTCTTC. Translated, it gives CASSPNGLAGLRNEQFF.

This clonotype was counted a few times. J is TRBJ2-2 and V is TRBV2; no firm D call. Germline CDR1 SNHLY, CDR2 FYNNEI. The CDR3 has 12 residues. Trimming took 4 bases from V and 6 from J, leaving 6 bases between them. The CDR3 coding sequence is TGTGCCAGCAGTGGCGGCCCCGGGGAGCTGTTTTTT. The encoded protein is CASSGGPGELFF.

This clonotype was picked up one time. The rearrangement uses TRBV3-1 and TRBJ1-1, with D possibly being TRBD1 (5 bases). This CDR3 region has 13 residues. V lost 6 bases and J lost 3, with 11 bases in between. Germline V gene lookup returns CDR1 LGHDT and CDR2 YNNKEL (reference sequence). The CDR3 DNA is TGTGCCAGCAGTCCGTGGGGGGACACTGAAGCTTTCTTT. This encodes CASSPWGDTEAFF.

This rearrangement joins TRBV27 to TRBJ1-5; maybe TRBD1 (5 bases). There are 14 residues in the CDR3. V lost 1 base and J 4 bases, leaving 8 bases between the germline ends. Germline V lookup: CDR1 MNHEY, CDR2 SMNVEV (reference sequence). This CDR3 reads CASSLLAGNQPQHF. The CDR3 DNA reads TGTGCCAGCAGTTTATTGGCAGGGAATCAGCCCCAGCATTTT.

The sample holds a few counts of this clonotype. The V gene is TRBV28, the J gene TRBJ2-3; TRBD2 matches 12 bases. This CDR3 region has 14 residues. Germline CDR1 reads MDHEN; CDR2 reads SYDVKM. J lost 4 bases, V lost 8 bases, and 4 bases had no gene match. The CDR3 DNA is TGTGCCAGCCACGGACTAGCGGGATCAGATACGCAGTATTTT. It is translated as CASHGLAGSDTQYF.

This rearrangement joins TRBV5-1 to TRBJ2-3, with 12 positions matching TRBD2. Trimming cost V 0 bases and J 2 bases; bases outside gene matches: 1. Germline CDR1 SGHRS, CDR2 YFSETQ. The CDR3 spans 16 residues. DNA for the CDR3: TGCGCCAGCAGCTTGGGGACTAGCGGGAACACAGATACGCAGTATTTT. Protein sequence: CASSLGTSGNTDTQYF.

This clonotype was recorded a few times. V is TRBV5-1 and J is TRBJ2-5, with D possibly matching TRBD2 (6 bases). Germline V lookup: CDR1 SGHRS, CDR2 YFSETQ. The CDR3 consists of 19 residues. V dropped 1 base and J dropped 5 bases, with 27 bases sitting between them. CDR3 nucleotides: TGCGCCAGCAGCTTGAGGGTGCTGTCGGGGGTCAAATCCCAGGAGACCCAGTACTTC. It yields the protein CASSLRVLSGVKSQETQYF.

The V call is TRBV20-1, the J call TRBJ1-2; D unresolved. V was trimmed by 4 bases and J by 3 bases, leaving 12 bases between them. The CDR3 length is 13 residues. The germline CDR1 and CDR2 sequences are DFQATT and SNEGSKA (reference sequence). The CDR3: CSAKKYADYGYTF. The CDR3 DNA is TGCAGTGCTAAAAAGTACGCAGACTATGGCTACACCTTC.

This clonotype occurred a few times. The J gene is TRBJ2-7, the V gene TRBV7-9; 8 bases match TRBD1. With 5 bases clipped from V and 6 bases from J, the junction kept 9 bases outside the gene matches. This CDR3 spans 14 amino acids. From germline, CDR1 is SEHNR and CDR2 FQNEAQ (reference sequence). CDR3 coding DNA: TGTGCCAGCAGCCCGGGACAGGTTCAGGGCGAGCAGTACTTC. Residues: CASSPGQVQGEQYF.

This clonotype was detected ten times or more. The chain uses TRBV29-1 and TRBJ2-1; TRBD1 agrees at 10 bases. Germline values: CDR1 SQVTM, CDR2 ANQGSEA. This CDR3 is 13 amino acids long. Losses at the gene ends were 7 bases for V and 3 bases for J; bases not matched to a gene: 3. The DNA for the CDR3 is TGCAGCGACGGGACAGGGGTCTACAATGAGCAGTTCTTC. This sequence encodes CSDGTGVYNEQFF.

This clonotype was seen a few times. The genes are TRBV21-1 and TRBJ2-3; the D call TRBD1 from the table was never checked on the DNA. TRBV21-1 corresponds to a pseudogene. The CDR3 consists of 14 residues. CDR3 coding DNA: TGTGCCACTGCGACGGGACACCACACAGATACGCAGTATTTT. It translates to CATATGHHTDTQYF.

The V call is TRBV20-1, the J call TRBJ2-5, with TRBD2 matching over 12 bases. Germline V CDR1 and CDR2: DFQATT, SNEGSKA (reference sequence). The CDR3 covers 14 residues. With 5 bases clipped from V and 1 base from J, the junction kept 2 bases outside the gene matches. In DNA, the CDR3 is TGCAGTGCTGGGGGACTAGCGGGCCAAGAGACCCAGTACTTC. Its translation is CSAGGLAGQETQYF.

CDR3 residues: CASSEAVGGNTEAFF. Written as DNA, the CDR3 is TGTGCCAGCAGTGAAGCGGTGGGGGGGAACACTGAAGCTTTCTTT. The genes are TRBV6-1 and TRBJ1-1; the D gene is possibly TRBD1 (5 bases). V lost 0 bases to trimming and J lost 1 base, with 9 bases between them. CDR3 length: 15 amino acids. CDR1 and CDR2 from the germline V gene are MNHNS and SASEGT.

This clonotype has only a few counts. The CDR3: CASSFRVATMFF. CDR3 sequence (DNA): TGTGCCAGCAGCTTCAGGGTGGCCACCATGTTCTTC. V and J are TRBV7-9 and TRBJ2-1; maybe TRBD1 (5 bases). The V and J ends lost 3 bases and 15 bases respectively, with 15 bases between them. Germline V CDR1 and CDR2: SEHNR, FQNEAQ (reference sequence). This CDR3 has 12 residues.

The rearrangement joins TRBV6-2 or TRBV6-3 to TRBJ2-1, with a weak D call TRBD2 (7 bases). Trimming left V 6 bases short and J 8 bases short, with 20 bases between. The CDR3 sequence is 15 residues long. Germline loops: CDR1 MNHEY, CDR2 SVGEGT. This CDR3 is CASSRTGGANDEQFF. The CDR3 nucleotides are TGTGCCAGCAGCCGCACGGGGGGCGCGAACGATGAGCAGTTCTTC.

This clonotype was seen only a few times. V gene TRBV6-1 combines with J gene TRBJ2-3; weak D call: TRBD2 (6 bases). Germline V CDR1 and CDR2: MNHNS, SASEGT. The CDR3 extends over 16 amino acids. Trimming shortened V by 4 bases and J by 2 bases, and 16 bases separated the two germline ends. The CDR3 DNA sequence: TGTGCCAGCAGTGCAGGTGGGGGACTCGCCACAGATACGCAGTATTTT. Its protein is CASSAGGGLATDTQYF.

This clonotype has only a few counts. The chain has TRBV2 and TRBJ2-1; D assignment may be TRBD1 or TRBD2 (5 bases each). This CDR3 comprises 15 residues. Germline loops: CDR1 SNHLY, CDR2 FYNNEI. V lost 6 bases, J lost 3 bases, and 15 bases lay in between. The CDR3 region has the DNA TGTGCCAGCAGCGGGACGGAGCCCTACTACAATGAGCAGTTCTTC. Its protein is CASSGTEPYYNEQFF.

The rearrangement links TRBV7-2 to TRBJ1-2, with D unclear. With 5 bases removed from V and 8 bases from J, the gap between germline ends came to 15 bases. This CDR3 contains 13 residues. Germline lookup yields CDR1 SGHTA and CDR2 FQGNSA. In nucleotides, the CDR3 is TGTGCCAGCAGCCAAGACCCAAGAGGAGGCTACACCTTC. It is translated as CASSQDPRGGYTF.

This clonotype has a count of ten or more. As DNA, the CDR3 is TGCAGCGCCACGGACGGGAGATATCTCACAGATACGCAGTATTTT. Translation: CSATDGRYLTDTQYF. The genes are TRBV29-1 and TRBJ2-3; a weak D match, TRBD2 (6 bases). The CDR3 has 15 residues. V lost 7 bases and J lost 2, with 19 bases in between. Germline V gives CDR1 SQVTM, CDR2 ANQGSEA.